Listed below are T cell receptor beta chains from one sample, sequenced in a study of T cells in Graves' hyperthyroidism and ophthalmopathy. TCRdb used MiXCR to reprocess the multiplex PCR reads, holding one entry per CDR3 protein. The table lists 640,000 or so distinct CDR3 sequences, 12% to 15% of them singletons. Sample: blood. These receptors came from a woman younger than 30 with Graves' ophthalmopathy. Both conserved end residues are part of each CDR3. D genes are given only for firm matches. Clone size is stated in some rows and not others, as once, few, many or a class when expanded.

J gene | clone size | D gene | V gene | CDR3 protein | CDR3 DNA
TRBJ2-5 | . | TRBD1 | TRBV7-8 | CASSSIDRDRGETQYF | TGTGCCAGCAGCTCCATTGACCGGGACAGGGGAGAGACCCAGTACTTC
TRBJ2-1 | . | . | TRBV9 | CASSVGGHGEQFF | TGTGCCAGCAGCGTAGGGGGTCACGGGGAGCAGTTCTTC
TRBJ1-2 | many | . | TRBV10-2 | CASSESALIAPRGYTF | TGCGCCAGCAGTGAGTCCGCTCTCATAGCTCCGAGGGGCTACACCTTC
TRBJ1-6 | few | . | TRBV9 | CASSADKGRTPLHF | TGTGCCAGCAGCGCAGACAAGGGTCGGACACCCCTCCACTTT
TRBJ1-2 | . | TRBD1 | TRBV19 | CASSSRGTGGAYYGYTF | TGTGCCAGTAGTTCCCGCGGGACAGGGGGCGCATACTATGGCTACACCTTC
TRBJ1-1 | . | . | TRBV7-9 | CASSFYRGETEAFF | TGTGCCAGCAGCTTTTATCGAGGGGAGACTGAAGCTTTCTTT
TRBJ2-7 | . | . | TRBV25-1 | CASSDGVYREYEQYF | TGTGCCAGCAGTGATGGAGTGTACAGGGAGTACGAGCAGTACTTC
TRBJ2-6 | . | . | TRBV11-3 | CASSAGQGKAGANVLTF | TGTGCCAGCAGCGCAGGGCAGGGGAAGGCTGGGGCCAACGTCCTGACTTTC
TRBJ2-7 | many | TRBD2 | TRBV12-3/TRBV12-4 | CASSAPGSGSREQYF | TGTGCCAGCAGTGCCCCCGGAAGCGGGAGTAGGGAGCAGTACTTC
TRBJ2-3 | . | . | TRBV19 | CASTLGGAADTQYF | TGTGCCAGTACTCTCGGAGGGGCAGCAGATACGCAGTATTTT
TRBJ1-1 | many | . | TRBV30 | CAWIGGTEAFF | TGTGCCTGGATCGGGGGCACTGAAGCTTTCTTT
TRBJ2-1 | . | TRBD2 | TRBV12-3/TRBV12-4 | CASSLTSGRVYEQFF | TGTGCCAGCAGTCTGACTAGCGGGAGGGTATATGAGCAGTTCTTC
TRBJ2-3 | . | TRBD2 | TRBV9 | CASSVGGGAVTDTQYF | TGTGCCAGCAGCGTGGGCGGGGGGGCGGTAACAGATACGCAGTATTTT
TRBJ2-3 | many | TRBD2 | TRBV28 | CASSDGGGTDTQYF | TGTGCCAGCAGCGACGGGGGAGGGACAGATACGCAGTATTTT
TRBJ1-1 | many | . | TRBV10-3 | CAISEIANTEAFF | TGTGCCATCAGTGAAATAGCGAACACTGAAGCTTTCTTT
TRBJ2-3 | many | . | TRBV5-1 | CASSSDTDTQYF | TGCGCCAGCAGCTCGGACACAGATACGCAGTATTTT
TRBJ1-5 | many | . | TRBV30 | CAWNAGAFGGPQHF | TGTGCCTGGAACGCAGGGGCCTTCGGGGGGCCCCAGCATTTT
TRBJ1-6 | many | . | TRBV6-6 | CASSYSPWRGNYNSPLHF | TGTGCCAGCAGTTACTCGCCGTGGAGGGGTAATTATAATTCACCCCTCCACTTT
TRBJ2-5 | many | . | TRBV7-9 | CASSRRTGSQETQYF | TGTGCCAGCAGCCGTCGTACAGGGTCCCAAGAGACCCAGTACTTC
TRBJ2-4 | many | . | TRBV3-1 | CASSRSGLAKNIQYF | TGTGCCAGCAGTCGAAGCGGATTAGCCAAAAACATTCAGTACTTC
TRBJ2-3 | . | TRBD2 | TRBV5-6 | CASSLGVGLAGVPDTQYF | TGTGCCAGCAGCTTGGGGGTAGGACTAGCGGGAGTTCCAGATACGCAGTATTTT
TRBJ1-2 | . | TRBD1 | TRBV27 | CASSSAGGRDGYTF | TGTGCCAGCAGTTCCGCAGGGGGGCGAGATGGCTACACCTTC
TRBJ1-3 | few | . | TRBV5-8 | CASSHHVRTDLTGNTIYF | TGTGCCAGCAGCCACCACGTCCGGACAGACCTAACTGGAAACACCATATATTTT
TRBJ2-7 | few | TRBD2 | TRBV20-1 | CSARDGTSGSLEQYF | TGCAGTGCTAGAGACGGGACTAGCGGGAGTCTCGAGCAGTACTTC
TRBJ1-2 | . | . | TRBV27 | CASSPNSLGTYGYTF | TGTGCCAGCTCGCCAAACAGTTTGGGGACTTATGGCTACACCTTC
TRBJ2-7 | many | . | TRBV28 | CASSWGLVDEQYF | TGTGCCAGCAGCTGGGGGCTTGTTGACGAGCAGTACTTC
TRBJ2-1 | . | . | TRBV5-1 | CASSSNARYNEQFF | TGCGCCAGCAGCTCCAATGCCCGCTACAATGAGCAGTTCTTC
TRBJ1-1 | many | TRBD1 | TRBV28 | CASSQQGALAFF | TGTGCCAGCAGTCAACAGGGGGCCCTAGCTTTCTTT
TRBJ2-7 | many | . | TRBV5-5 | CASSSRQDYYEQYF | TGTGCCAGCAGCTCCCGACAGGATTACTACGAGCAGTACTTC
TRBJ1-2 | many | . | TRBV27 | CASSLQGNGYTF | TGTGCCAGCAGTTTACAGGGGAATGGCTACACCTTC
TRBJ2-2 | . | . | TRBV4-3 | CASSQLLGGGTGELFF | TGCGCCAGCAGCCAATTGCTAGGGGGGGGAACCGGGGAGCTGTTTTTT
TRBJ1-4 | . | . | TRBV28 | CASSSARGAGREKLFF | TGTGCCAGCAGTTCCGCCCGGGGGGCGGGTCGAGAAAAACTGTTTTTT
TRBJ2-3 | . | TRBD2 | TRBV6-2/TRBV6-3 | CASSRRDGASGRATDTQYF | TGTGCCAGCAGCCGCCGCGATGGGGCTAGCGGGAGGGCAACAGATACGCAGTATTTT
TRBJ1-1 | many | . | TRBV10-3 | CAISERRRGDTEAFF | TGTGCCATCAGTGAGCGGAGGCGGGGAGACACTGAAGCTTTCTTT
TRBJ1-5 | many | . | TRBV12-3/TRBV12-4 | CATTATAYSNQPQHF | TGTGCCACCACAGCCACTGCCTATAGCAATCAGCCCCAGCATTTT
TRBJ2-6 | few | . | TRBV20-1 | CSAGSGFPSGANVLTF | TGCAGTGCCGGGTCAGGGTTCCCCTCCGGGGCCAACGTCCTGACTTTC
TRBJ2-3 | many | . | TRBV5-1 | CASSFQTGADTQYF | TGCGCCAGCAGCTTCCAGACTGGGGCAGATACGCAGTATTTT
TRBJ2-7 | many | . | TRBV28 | CASSQDRFEQYF | TGTGCCAGCAGCCAAGACAGATTCGAGCAGTACTTC
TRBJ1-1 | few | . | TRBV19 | CASTMNPANTEAFF | TGTGCCAGTACCATGAACCCAGCGAACACTGAAGCTTTCTTT
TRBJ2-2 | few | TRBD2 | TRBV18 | CASSPLGTSGINTGELFF | TGTGCCAGCTCACCGTTGGGGACTAGCGGGATTAACACCGGGGAGCTGTTTTTT